Shown below are 2 T cell receptor beta chains from a single sample sequenced in a study of post-analysis software for immune sequencing data (dated by TCRdb to about 2015). Findings and caveats that apply to the study as a whole: Significantly higher frequencies in patients than in controls were found for five or six TRBV segments, including TRBV5-6, TRBV5-1 and TRBV20-1.

No antigen has been identified for these receptors. Libraries came from PCR. Reads for this sample came from an Illumina HiSeq 2500. Unique molecular identifiers were incorporated into TCR beta cDNA libraries to reduce PCR and sequencing biases. Using fastp trimming at Q25 and MiXCR clonotype assembly, TCRdb reanalyzed the public sequencing data and kept in-frame beta chains. Every entry covers one CDR3 protein and lists the most common genes and DNA from its rows. Here the sample has hundreds of thousands of distinct CDR3 sequences; 25% to 30% occur a single time. Of the sample, around 0.55% falls within the top ten clones. Source material: blood. The source of these receptors is a girl aged 5-17 years with multiple sclerosis.

This rearrangement joins TRBV7-2 to TRBJ2-1; D possibly matches TRBD1 or TRBD2 (6 bases each). The CDR3 contains 15 residues. Germline CDR1 is SGHTA and CDR2 is FQGNSA. V lost 3 bases, J lost 7 bases, and 16 bases lay in between. The CDR3 nucleotides read TGTGCCAGCAGCTTCGGTTTCTTAGGGGGGAATGAGCAGTTCTTC. Protein sequence: CASSFGFLGGNEQFF. Complete variable domain (other parts from reference TRBV7-2 and TRBJ2-1): GAGVSQSPSNKVTEKGKDVELRCDPISGHTALYWYRQSLGQGLEFLIYFQGNSAPDKSGLPSDRFSAERTGGSVSTLTIQRTQQEDSAVYLCASSFGFLGGNEQFFGPGTRLTVL.

The V gene is TRBV19, the J gene TRBJ1-1; 12 positions match TRBD1. The CDR3 is 16 residues long. The V and J ends lost 10 bases and 4 bases, in that order; junction bases with no gene match: 13. In germline, CDR1 is LNHDA, CDR2 SQIVND (reference sequence). The CDR3 DNA reads as TGTGCCAACAACCGGGGACAGGGGGCGCGCATCACTGAAGCTTTCTTT. It yields the protein CANNRGQGARITEAFF.